Each of the 12 T cell receptor beta chains below was sequenced from the same sample in a study of early T cells in non-severe SARS-CoV-2 infection (TCRdb year 2021). Library preparation employed 5' RACE. Sequencing was performed on a NextSeq 500. TCRdb passed the public sequencing reads through fastp at Q25 and MiXCR, retaining productive beta sequences. Rows are unified per CDR3 protein, each entry keeping the most common DNA and genes. The sample yields over 55,000 distinct CDR3 sequences; roughly a tenth were counted once. Roughly 8% of the sample comes from the top ten. What was sequenced was whole blood. The source is an adult who was a healthcare worker with PCR-confirmed SARS-CoV-2 infection or an uninfected control (not recorded which).

This clonotype appeared a single time. The chain employs TRBV10-1 and TRBJ1-4, with D uncertain. The CDR3 consists of 14 residues. Trimming removed 5 bases from V and 3 bases from J, with 10 bases in between. CDR1 is WNHNN and CDR2 is SYGVQD in the germline V gene (reference sequence). CDR3 residues: CASSRSPANEKLFF. In nucleotides, the CDR3 is TGCGCCAGCAGTAGATCACCAGCTAATGAAAAACTGTTTTTT.

This clonotype was seen ten or more times. This rearrangement joins TRBV20-1 to TRBJ2-1, with 7 bases aligning to TRBD1. CDR1 is DFQATT and CDR2 is SNEGSKA in the germline V gene (reference sequence). The V and J ends lost 2 bases and 5 bases, in that order; junction bases with no gene match: 6. The CDR3 is made up of 14 amino acids. The CDR3 here is CSARPQGVDNEQFF. Here the CDR3 DNA reads TGCAGTGCTAGACCTCAGGGGGTAGACAATGAGCAGTTCTTC.

At least ten counts were recorded for this clonotype. V usage is TRBV4-1 and J usage is TRBJ2-7; D gene unclear. V was shortened by 0 bases and J by 5 bases, with 17 bases between the two germline ends. CDR1 and CDR2 (germline): MGHRA, YSYEKL. The CDR3 runs 16 residues. The CDR3 nucleotides read TGCGCCAGCAGCCAAGAAGCGTGGGCATTCGCCAACGAGCAGTACTTC. It is translated as CASSQEAWAFANEQYF.

This clonotype came up many times. The chain combines TRBV29-1 with TRBJ2-3, with 7 nucleotides matching TRBD1. CDR1 and CDR2 from the germline V gene are SQVTM and ANQGSEA. CDR3 length equals 13 residues. J gave up 4 bases and V 7 bases, and 8 bases lay outside the gene matches. This chain's CDR3 is CSAQTGSADTQYF. DNA for the CDR3: TGCAGCGCCCAGACAGGGTCGGCAGATACGCAGTATTTT.

This clonotype appeared many times. The chain is built from TRBV18 and TRBJ2-7, with D unresolved. CDR1 and CDR2 (germline): KGHSH, LQKENI. CDR3 length: 14 residues. V lost 3 bases, J lost 0 bases, and 9 bases lay in between. The CDR3 sequence: CASSPSVSSYEQYF. As DNA, the CDR3 is TGTGCCAGCTCACCCTCTGTGAGCTCCTACGAGCAGTACTTC.

The chain has TRBV7-9 and TRBJ2-7, with D hard to call. The CDR3 is 12 residues long. The germline gives CDR1 SEHNR, CDR2 FQNEAQ (reference sequence). The ends were cut back, 1 base at V and 9 bases at J, with 10 bases in the middle. Here the CDR3 DNA reads TGTGCCAGCAGCTTAGACGCCTCAAGGCAGTACTTC. Translated: CASSLDASRQYF. Supplemented by reference TRBV7-9 and TRBJ2-7, the full variable domain reads DTGVSQNPRHKITKRGQNVTFRCDPISEHNRLYWYRQTLGQGPEFLTYFQNEAQLEKSRLLSDRFSAERPKGSFSTLEIQRTEQGDSAMYLCASSLDASRQYFGPGTRLTVT.

This clonotype occurred a few times. The V and J genes are TRBV5-1 and TRBJ1-1; D not resolved. This CDR3 is built from 16 residues. Germline V gene sequence: CDR1 SGHRS, CDR2 YFSETQ. Deletions cut 0 bases from V and 0 bases from J, with 12 bases between. The CDR3 coding sequence is TGCGCCAGCAGCTTGGGGACCGGTTCCATGAACACTGAAGCTTTCTTT. Amino acid sequence: CASSLGTGSMNTEAFF.

This clonotype was recorded many times. The chain combines TRBV11-1 with TRBJ2-7; D gene ambiguous. The CDR3 totals 13 residues. The germline V gene encodes CDR1 SGHAT and CDR2 FQDESV (reference sequence). The V end lost 3 bases, the J end lost 2 bases, and 8 bases lay between the germline ends. The DNA for the CDR3 is TGTGCCAGCAGCTTTTCCTCAACCTACGAGCAGTACTTC. It encodes CASSFSSTYEQYF.

This clonotype was recorded many times. The chain employs TRBV29-1 and TRBJ2-7, with TRBD2 identical over 11 bases. This CDR3 has 15 residues. Unmatched junction bases numbered 5, after V lost 0 bases and J lost 4 bases. The germline CDR1 and CDR2 sequences are SQVTM and ANQGSEA. The CDR3 loop reads CSVEEPSGGPYEQYF. The CDR3 DNA sequence: TGCAGCGTTGAAGAGCCTAGCGGGGGGCCTTACGAGCAGTACTTC.

This clonotype was recorded at least ten times. The genes are TRBV12-5 and TRBJ2-4, with D perhaps matching TRBD2 (6 bases). CDR3 length: 19 amino acids. V was clipped by 1 base and J by 0 bases, with 19 bases between them. Germline V gene sequence: CDR1 LGHNT, CDR2 FRNRAP. In nucleotides, the CDR3 is TGTGCTAGTGGTTTGGGGAACCCTGGGACTTACCTAGCCAAAAACATTCAGTACTTC. This sequence encodes CASGLGNPGTYLAKNIQYF.

At least ten counts were recorded for this clonotype. The V and J genes are TRBV18 and TRBJ2-7, with 9 positions matching TRBD1. Unmatched junction bases numbered 3, after V lost 2 bases and J lost 4 bases. The CDR3 runs to 14 residues. Per germline, CDR1 KGHSH and CDR2 LQKENI. This CDR3 is CASSPGTGPYEQYF. As DNA, the CDR3 is TGTGCCAGCTCACCAGGGACAGGGCCTTACGAGCAGTACTTC.

This clonotype was counted many times. CDR3 residues: CSVETGLRYEQYF. The CDR3, as DNA: TGCAGCGTTGAAACGGGGTTGAGGTACGAGCAGTACTTC. The gene calls are TRBV29-1 and TRBJ2-7; a weak D match, TRBD2 (5 bases). This CDR3 is 13 amino acids long. Germline CDR1 is SQVTM and CDR2 is ANQGSEA. Deletions cut 2 bases from V and 4 bases from J, with 12 bases between.